Detailed here is one T cell receptor beta chain. The sample belongs to a study of control samples from healthy donors and cancer patients. TCRdb keeps only in-frame clones here, not all; method: immunoSEQ multiplex PCR. The table records 99,000 or so clones, around 82% of them present only once. V was shortened by 9 bases and J by 5 bases, with 15 bases between the two germline ends. Germline lookup yields CDR1 KGHDR and CDR2 SFDVKD. The CDR3 length is 14 residues. This TCR came from a man aged 60-69 years in good health. The sequencing sample was made of blood. The V gene is TRBV24-1, the J gene TRBJ2-2, with a weak D call TRBD2 (7 bases). CDR3 sequence: CATWGGLGTGELFF. CDR3 DNA sequence: TGTGCCACCTGGGGGGGCCTGGGGACCGGGGAGCTGTTTTTT.